This T cell receptor beta chain stems from a study of T cells after yellow fever vaccination. The overall study: It was SMART-Seq v4 Ultra Low Input that prepared the fractions with low cell numbers.

Whole-study findings and limits: Sorted repertoires could include abundant contaminating clonotypes from bulk cells.

Germline CDR1 and CDR2: SGHTA and FQGNSA. This CDR3 is built from 15 residues. Trimming left V 5 bases short and J 0 bases short, with 11 bases between. TCRdb re-called the 5' RACE reads with MiXCR, one entry per CDR3 protein. The table includes some 300,000 distinct CDR3 sequences, less than 9.5% detected once. This clonotype was picked up many times. The antigen is undetermined. The rearrangement uses TRBV7-2 and TRBJ1-5; D ambiguous. The sample was CD4+ T cells sorted from PBMCs, taken 5 days after the yellow fever booster vaccination. The clonotype comes from a man between 18 and 35 years old who received the YFV17D yellow fever vaccine. The CDR3 nucleotides read TGTGCCAGCAGCCCAGATCAGGCTAGCAATCAGCCCCAGCATTTT. This encodes CASSPDQASNQPQHF.